The TCR beta chain under discussion was sequenced for a study of T cell changes during pregnancy in multiple sclerosis. CDR1 and CDR2 (germline): LGHNA, YSLEER. This CDR3 spans 17 amino acids. After removal of 1 base from V and 2 bases from J, the junction contained 8 bases not matched to a gene. Assay: immunoSEQ multiplex PCR; the TCRdb copy retains only in-frame clones and omits some. This sample has tens of thousands of clones, with roughly 91% found just once. The chain uses TRBV4-3 and TRBJ2-3; 8 nucleotides match TRBD2. The source of this sequence is a female donor with multiple sclerosis, enrolled in a pregnancy study. The material sequenced was peripheral blood, taken before pregnancy. CDR3 DNA: TGCGCCAGCAGCCAAGGGAGGCGGGGGGCGTACACAGATACGCAGTATTTT. Translation: CASSQGRRGAYTDTQYF.